Described below is a single T cell receptor beta chain sequence and its context. The target antigen is unknown. Generated by immunoSEQ multiplex PCR, the TCRdb table keeps only in-frame clones and is missing some. The sample includes about 56,000 clones, over 80% of them seen just once. This sample was included in a study of a mutant IDH1 vaccine in newly diagnosed glioma. Study background: Vaccination followed radiotherapy alone by 4-6 weeks, or accompanied temozolomide cycles. Patients' prior therapy spanned radiotherapy, temozolomide, or both; most underwent both.

The sample's time point: week 23, last vaccination. Every single dose of the vaccine, 300 ug of mutant IDH1 20-mer peptide, came with topical imiquimod. There are 13 residues in the CDR3. V shed 4 bases and J shed 0 bases, with 8 bases lying between them. Germline-derived CDR1 and CDR2 are SGHDT and YYEEEE. The clonotype originates from a middle-aged man with glioma. The chain couples TRBV5-6 to TRBJ2-7; D is unresolved. Source: PBMCs, taken from a glioma patient whose treatment included an IDH1 peptide vaccine. The CDR3 DNA reads TGTGCCAGCAGCCCGATGCGCTCCTACGAGCAGTACTTC. Translation: CASSPMRSYEQYF.